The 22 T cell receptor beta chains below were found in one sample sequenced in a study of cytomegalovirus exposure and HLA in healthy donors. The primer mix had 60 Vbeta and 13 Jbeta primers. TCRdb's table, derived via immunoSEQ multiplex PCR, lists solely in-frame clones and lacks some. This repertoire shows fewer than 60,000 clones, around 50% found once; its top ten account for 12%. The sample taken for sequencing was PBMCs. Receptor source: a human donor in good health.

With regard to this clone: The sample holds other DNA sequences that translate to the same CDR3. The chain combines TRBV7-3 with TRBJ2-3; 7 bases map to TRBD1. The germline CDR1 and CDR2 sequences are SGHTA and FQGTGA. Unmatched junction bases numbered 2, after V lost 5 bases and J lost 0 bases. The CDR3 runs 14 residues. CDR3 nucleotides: TGTGCCAGCAGCCGGGGACAGAGCACAGATACGCAGTATTTT. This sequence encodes CASSRGQSTDTQYF.

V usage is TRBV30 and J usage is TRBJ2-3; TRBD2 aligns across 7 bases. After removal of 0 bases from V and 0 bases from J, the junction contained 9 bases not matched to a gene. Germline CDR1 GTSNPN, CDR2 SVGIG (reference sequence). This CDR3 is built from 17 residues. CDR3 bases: TGTGCCTGGAGTGTACGGCGGGACTACCATAGCACAGATACGCAGTATTTT. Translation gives CAWSVRRDYHSTDTQYF.

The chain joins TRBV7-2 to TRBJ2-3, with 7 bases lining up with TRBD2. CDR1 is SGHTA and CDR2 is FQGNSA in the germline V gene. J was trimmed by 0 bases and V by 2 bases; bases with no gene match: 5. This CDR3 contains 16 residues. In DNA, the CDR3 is TGTGCCAGCAGCTTACAGAGCGGGGATAGCACAGATACGCAGTATTTT. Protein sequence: CASSLQSGDSTDTQYF.

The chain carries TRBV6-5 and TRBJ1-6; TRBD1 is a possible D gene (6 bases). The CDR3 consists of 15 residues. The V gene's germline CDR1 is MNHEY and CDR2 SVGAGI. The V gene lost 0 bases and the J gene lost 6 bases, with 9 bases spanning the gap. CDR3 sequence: CASSYSGTTNSPLHF. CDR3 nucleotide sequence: TGTGCCAGCAGTTACTCCGGGACAACTAATTCACCCCTCCACTTT.

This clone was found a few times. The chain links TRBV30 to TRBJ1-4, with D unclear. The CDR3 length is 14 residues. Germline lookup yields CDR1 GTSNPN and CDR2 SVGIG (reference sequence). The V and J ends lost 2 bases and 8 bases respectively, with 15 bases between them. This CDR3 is CAWSKFSREEKLFF. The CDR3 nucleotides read TGTGCCTGGAGTAAATTCTCGCGTGAGGAAAAACTGTTTTTT.

The CDR3 spells CASSSRGEQFF. CDR3 in DNA: TGTGCCAGCAGCAGTCGGGGAGAGCAGTTCTTC. The rearrangement joins TRBV5-8 to TRBJ2-1; possible D gene TRBD2, 5 bases. This CDR3 has 11 residues. The germline gives CDR1 SGHTS, CDR2 YDEGEE. V was pared by 4 bases and J by 10 bases, with 9 bases between.

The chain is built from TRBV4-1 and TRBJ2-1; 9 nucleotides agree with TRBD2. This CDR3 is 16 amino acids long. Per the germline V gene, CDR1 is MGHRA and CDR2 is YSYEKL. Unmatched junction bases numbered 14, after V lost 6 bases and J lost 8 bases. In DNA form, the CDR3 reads TGCGCCAGCAGTCAGAGTACGACTAGCGGCCAGGATGAGCAGTTCTTC. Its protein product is CASSQSTTSGQDEQFF.

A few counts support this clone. Here the CDR3 reads CASRSLITGSPLHF. CDR3 coding DNA: TGTGCCAGCAGAAGTTTGATTACAGGATCACCCCTCCACTTT. This chain uses TRBV25-1 with TRBJ1-6; D might be TRBD1 (5 bases). Germline-derived CDR1 and CDR2 are MGHDK and SYGVNS. Trimming shortened V by 6 bases and J by 10 bases, and 16 bases separated the two germline ends. This CDR3 region has 14 residues.

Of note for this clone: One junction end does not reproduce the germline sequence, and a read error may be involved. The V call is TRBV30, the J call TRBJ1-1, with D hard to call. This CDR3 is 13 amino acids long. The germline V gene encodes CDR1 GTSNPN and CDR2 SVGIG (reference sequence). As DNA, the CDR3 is TGTTCGGGGAGGGTAAATTGGAACACTGAAGCTCTCTTT. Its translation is CSGRVNWNTEALF.

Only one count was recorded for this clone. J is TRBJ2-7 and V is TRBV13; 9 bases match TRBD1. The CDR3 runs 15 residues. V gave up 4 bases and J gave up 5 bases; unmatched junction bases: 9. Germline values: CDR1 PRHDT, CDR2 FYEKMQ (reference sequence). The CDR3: CASSSRQGVWDEQYF. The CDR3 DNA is TGTGCCAGCAGCTCTCGACAGGGGGTATGGGACGAGCAGTACTTC. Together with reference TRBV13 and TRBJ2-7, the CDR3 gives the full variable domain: AAGVIQSPRHLIKEKRETATLKCYPIPRHDTVYWYQQGPGQDPQFLISFYEKMQSDKGSIPDRFSAQQFSDYHSELNMSSLELGDSALYFCASSSRQGVWDEQYFGPGTRLTVT.

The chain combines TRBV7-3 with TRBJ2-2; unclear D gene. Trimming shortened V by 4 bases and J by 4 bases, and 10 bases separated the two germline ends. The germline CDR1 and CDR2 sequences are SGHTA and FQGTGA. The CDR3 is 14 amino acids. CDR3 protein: CASSSLLSTGELFF. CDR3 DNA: TGTGCCAGCAGCTCACTCCTGAGCACCGGGGAGCTGTTTTTT.

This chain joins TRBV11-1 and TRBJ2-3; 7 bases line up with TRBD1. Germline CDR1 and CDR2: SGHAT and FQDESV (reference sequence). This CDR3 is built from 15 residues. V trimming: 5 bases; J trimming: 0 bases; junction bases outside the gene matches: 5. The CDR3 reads CASSTGQKSTDTQYF. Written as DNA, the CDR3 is TGTGCCAGCAGCACGGGACAGAAAAGCACAGATACGCAGTATTTT.

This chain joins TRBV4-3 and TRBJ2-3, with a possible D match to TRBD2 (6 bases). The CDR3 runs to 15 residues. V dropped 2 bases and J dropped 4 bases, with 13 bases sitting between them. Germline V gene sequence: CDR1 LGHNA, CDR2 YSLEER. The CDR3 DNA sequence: TGCGCCAGCAGCCAATACTGGAGCGGGTCAGATACGCAGTATTTT. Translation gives CASSQYWSGSDTQYF.

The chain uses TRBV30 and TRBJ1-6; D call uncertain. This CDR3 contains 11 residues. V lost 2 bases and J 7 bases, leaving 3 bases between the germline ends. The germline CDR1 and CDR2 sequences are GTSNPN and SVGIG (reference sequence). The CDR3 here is CAWSQNSPLHF. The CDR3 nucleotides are TGTGCCTGGAGTCAAAATTCACCCCTCCACTTT.

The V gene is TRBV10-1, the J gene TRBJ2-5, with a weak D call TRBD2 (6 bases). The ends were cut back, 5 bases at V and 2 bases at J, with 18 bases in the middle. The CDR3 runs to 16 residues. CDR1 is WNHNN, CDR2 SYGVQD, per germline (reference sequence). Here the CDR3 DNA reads TGCGCCAGCAGTAGAGGTCAAGCGGGTATACAAGAGACCCAGTACTTC. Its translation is CASSRGQAGIQETQYF.

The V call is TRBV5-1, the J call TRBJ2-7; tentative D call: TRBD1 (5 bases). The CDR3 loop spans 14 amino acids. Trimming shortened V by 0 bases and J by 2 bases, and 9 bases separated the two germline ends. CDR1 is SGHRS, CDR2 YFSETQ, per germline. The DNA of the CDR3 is TGCGCCAGCAGCTTGGGGGGCGGTACCTACGAGCAGTACTTC. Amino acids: CASSLGGGTYEQYF. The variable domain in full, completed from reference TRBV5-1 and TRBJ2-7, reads KAGVTQTPRYLIKTRGQQVTLSCSPISGHRSVSWYQQTPGQGLQFLFEYFSETQRNKGNFPGRFSGRQFSNSRSEMNVSTLELGDSALYLCASSLGGGTYEQYFGPGTRLTVT.

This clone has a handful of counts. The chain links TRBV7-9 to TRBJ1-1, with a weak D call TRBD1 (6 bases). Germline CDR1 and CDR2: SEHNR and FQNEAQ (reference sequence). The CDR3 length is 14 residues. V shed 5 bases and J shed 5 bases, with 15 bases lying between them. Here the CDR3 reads CASSGYRVGTEAFF. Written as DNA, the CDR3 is TGTGCCAGCAGCGGCTACAGGGTTGGAACTGAAGCTTTCTTT.

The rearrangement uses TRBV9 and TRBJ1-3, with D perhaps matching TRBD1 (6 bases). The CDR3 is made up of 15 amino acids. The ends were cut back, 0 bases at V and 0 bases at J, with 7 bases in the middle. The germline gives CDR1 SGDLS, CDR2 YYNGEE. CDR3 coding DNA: TGTGCCAGCAGCGTAGGACAGGACTCTGGAAACACCATATATTTT. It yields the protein CASSVGQDSGNTIYF.

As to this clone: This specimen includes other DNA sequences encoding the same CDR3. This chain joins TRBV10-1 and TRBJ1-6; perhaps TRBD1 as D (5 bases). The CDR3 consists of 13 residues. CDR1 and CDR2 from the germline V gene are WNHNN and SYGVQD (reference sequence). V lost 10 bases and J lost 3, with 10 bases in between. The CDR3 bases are TGCGCCACCGGGGGGGTCTATAATTCACCCCTCCACTTT. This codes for CATGGVYNSPLHF.

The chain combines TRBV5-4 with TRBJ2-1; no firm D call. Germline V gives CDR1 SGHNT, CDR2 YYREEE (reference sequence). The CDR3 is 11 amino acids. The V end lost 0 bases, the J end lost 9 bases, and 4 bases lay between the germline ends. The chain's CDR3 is CASSLVSEQFF. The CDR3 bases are TGTGCCAGCAGCTTGGTCTCTGAGCAGTTCTTC.

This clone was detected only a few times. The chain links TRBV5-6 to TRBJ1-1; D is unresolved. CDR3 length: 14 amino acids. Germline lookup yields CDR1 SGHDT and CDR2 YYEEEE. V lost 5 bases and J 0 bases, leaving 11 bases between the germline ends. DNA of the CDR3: TGTGCCAGCAGACCCCGCAGGATGAACACTGAAGCTTTCTTT. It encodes CASRPRRMNTEAFF.

The CDR3, as DNA: TGTGCCAGCAGCATCCCTAGCGGGGGGGCCGACGAGCAGTACTTC. Its protein is CASSIPSGGADEQYF. This chain uses TRBV5-5 with TRBJ2-7, with 12 bases fitting TRBD2. V shed 4 bases and J 5 bases; nucleotides not matched to a gene: 7. Germline values: CDR1 SGHKS, CDR2 YYEKEE (reference sequence). The CDR3 is 15 residues long.